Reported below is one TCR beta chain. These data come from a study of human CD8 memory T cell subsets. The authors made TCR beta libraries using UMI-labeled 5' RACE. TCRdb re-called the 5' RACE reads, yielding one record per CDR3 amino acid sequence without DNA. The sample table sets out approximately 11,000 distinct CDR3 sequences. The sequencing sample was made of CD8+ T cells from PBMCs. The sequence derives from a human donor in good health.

This chain's CDR3 is CASRTADYPGNEQFF. The chain is built from TRBV28 and TRBJ2-1; the D call from TCRdb, TRBD2, cannot be confirmed without DNA. Germline CDR1 MDHEN, CDR2 SYDVKM. The length of the CDR3 is 15 residues.